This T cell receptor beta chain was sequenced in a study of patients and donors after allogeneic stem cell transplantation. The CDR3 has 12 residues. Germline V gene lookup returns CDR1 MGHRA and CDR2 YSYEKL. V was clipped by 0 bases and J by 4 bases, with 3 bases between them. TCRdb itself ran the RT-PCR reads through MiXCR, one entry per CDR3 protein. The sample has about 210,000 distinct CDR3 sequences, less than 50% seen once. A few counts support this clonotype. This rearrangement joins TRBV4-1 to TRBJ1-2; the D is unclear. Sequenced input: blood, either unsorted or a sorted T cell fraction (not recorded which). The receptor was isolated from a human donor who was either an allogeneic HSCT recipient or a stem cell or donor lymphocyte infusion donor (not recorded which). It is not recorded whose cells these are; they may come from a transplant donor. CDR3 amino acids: CASSQDFYGYTF. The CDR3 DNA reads TGCGCCAGCAGCCAAGACTTCTATGGCTACACCTTC.